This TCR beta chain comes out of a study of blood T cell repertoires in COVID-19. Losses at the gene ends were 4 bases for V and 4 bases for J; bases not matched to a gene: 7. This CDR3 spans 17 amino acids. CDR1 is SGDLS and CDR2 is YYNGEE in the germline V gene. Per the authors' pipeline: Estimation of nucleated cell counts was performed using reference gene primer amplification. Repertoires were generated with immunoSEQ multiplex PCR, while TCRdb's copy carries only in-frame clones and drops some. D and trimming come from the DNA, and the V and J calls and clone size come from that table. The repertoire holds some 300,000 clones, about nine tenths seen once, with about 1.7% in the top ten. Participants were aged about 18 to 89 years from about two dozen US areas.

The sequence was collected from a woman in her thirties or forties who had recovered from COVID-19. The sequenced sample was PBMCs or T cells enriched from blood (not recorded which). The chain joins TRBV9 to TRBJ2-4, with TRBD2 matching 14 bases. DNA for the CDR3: TGTGCCAGCAGCTACGATGGGACTAGCGGGGGTAAAAACATTCAGTACTTC. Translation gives CASSYDGTSGGKNIQYF.